Listed below are T cell receptor beta chains from one sample, sequenced in a study of blood T cell repertoires in COVID-19. Generated by immunoSEQ multiplex PCR, the TCRdb table keeps only in-frame clones and is missing some. The repertoire consists of approximately 350,000 clones, with approximately 86% occurring once and the leading ten covering about 7.6%. Sequenced: peripheral blood. These receptors came from a woman aged 60 to 75 with COVID-19, enrolled during active disease. CDR3s include the opening cysteine and the closing phenylalanine or tryptophan. A D gene is named only where the DNA matches it firmly. Only part of the rows carry a size: once, few, many, or a class if the clone is expanded.

j_call: TRBJ1-1
clone_size: once
v_call: TRBV5-1
d_call: -
cdr3_aa: CASSLGANTEAFF
cdr3_nt: TGCGCCAGCAGCTTGGGCGCGAACACTGAAGCTTTCTTT

j_call: TRBJ1-2
clone_size: -
v_call: TRBV18
d_call: -
cdr3_aa: CASSPQAGVEYGYTF
cdr3_nt: TGTGCCAGCTCACCACAGGCAGGGGTTGAGTATGGCTACACCTTC

j_call: TRBJ1-2
clone_size: -
v_call: TRBV27
d_call: -
cdr3_aa: CASSFWGGNNYGYTF
cdr3_nt: TGTGCCAGCAGTTTCTGGGGGGGAAATAACTATGGCTACACCTTC

j_call: TRBJ1-1
clone_size: -
v_call: TRBV27
d_call: -
cdr3_aa: CASSPPLGTGDTEAFF
cdr3_nt: TGTGCCAGCAGCCCTCCCCTTGGGACGGGAGACACTGAAGCTTTCTTT

j_call: TRBJ1-2
clone_size: -
v_call: TRBV3-1/TRBV3-2
d_call: -
cdr3_aa: CASSQDPFGGYTF
cdr3_nt: TGTGCCAGCAGCCAAGATCCCTTTGGCGGCTACACCTTC

j_call: TRBJ1-1
clone_size: -
v_call: TRBV7-3
d_call: -
cdr3_aa: CASSLTYRDQAEAFF
cdr3_nt: TGTGCCAGCAGCCTCACCTACAGGGATCAGGCTGAAGCTTTCTTT

j_call: TRBJ1-2
clone_size: -
v_call: TRBV27
d_call: -
cdr3_aa: CASSLAGHLYGYTF
cdr3_nt: TGTGCCAGCAGTTTGGCAGGTCACCTCTATGGCTACACCTTC

j_call: TRBJ2-1
clone_size: -
v_call: TRBV9
d_call: TRBD2
cdr3_aa: CASSVSALAGDRYNEQFF
cdr3_nt: TGTGCCAGCAGCGTATCTGCTCTAGCGGGGGACCGCTACAATGAGCAGTTCTTC

j_call: TRBJ1-1
clone_size: -
v_call: TRBV6-5
d_call: -
cdr3_aa: CASSGSTEAFF
cdr3_nt: TGTGCTTCGTCCGGGAGCACTGAAGCTTTCTTT

j_call: TRBJ1-5
clone_size: few
v_call: TRBV7-8
d_call: -
cdr3_aa: CASSFGDSNQPQHF
cdr3_nt: TGTGCCAGCAGCTTCGGGGACTCCAATCAGCCCCAGCATTTT

j_call: TRBJ1-2
clone_size: -
v_call: TRBV30
d_call: -
cdr3_aa: CVGVGPYGYTF
cdr3_nt: TGTGTCGGGGTTGGACCCTATGGCTACACCTTC

j_call: TRBJ1-2
clone_size: -
v_call: TRBV6-5
d_call: TRBD1
cdr3_aa: CASRQTGDSGYTF
cdr3_nt: TGTGCCAGCAGGCAGACAGGGGACAGTGGCTACACCTTC

j_call: TRBJ1-2
clone_size: -
v_call: TRBV15
d_call: TRBD1
cdr3_aa: CATSPRDRVVGYTF
cdr3_nt: TGTGCCACCAGCCCTCGGGACAGGGTAGTCGGCTACACCTTC

j_call: TRBJ2-4
clone_size: -
v_call: TRBV19
d_call: -
cdr3_aa: CASSMVGAGDIQYF
cdr3_nt: TGTGCCAGTAGTATGGTGGGGGCCGGGGACATTCAGTACTTC

j_call: TRBJ1-6
clone_size: -
v_call: TRBV18
d_call: -
cdr3_aa: CASSGDRSSPLHF
cdr3_nt: TGTGCCAGCTCAGGCGACAGGTCATCACCCCTCCACTTT

j_call: TRBJ1-1
clone_size: -
v_call: TRBV5-1
d_call: -
cdr3_aa: CASSRGERTGTEAFF
cdr3_nt: TGCGCCAGCAGCAGGGGTGAGAGGACGGGCACTGAAGCTTTCTTT

j_call: TRBJ1-5
clone_size: -
v_call: TRBV5-4
d_call: -
cdr3_aa: CASSFGGQPNQPQHF
cdr3_nt: TGTGCCAGCAGTTTTGGCGGCCAGCCCAATCAGCCCCAGCATTTT

j_call: TRBJ2-3
clone_size: -
v_call: TRBV7-9
d_call: TRBD1
cdr3_aa: CASSFGQGIDTQYF
cdr3_nt: TGTGCCAGCAGCTTTGGACAGGGGATAGATACGCAGTATTTT

j_call: TRBJ2-3
clone_size: -
v_call: TRBV29-1
d_call: TRBD1
cdr3_aa: CSVGDRGDTQYF
cdr3_nt: TGCAGCGTTGGGGACAGGGGAGATACGCAGTATTTT

j_call: TRBJ2-2
clone_size: -
v_call: TRBV5-1
d_call: -
cdr3_aa: CASSLGGANTGELFF
cdr3_nt: TGCGCCAGCAGCTTAGGGGGGGCTAACACCGGGGAGCTGTTTTTT

j_call: TRBJ1-2
clone_size: -
v_call: TRBV27
d_call: TRBD1
cdr3_aa: CASSLGPQGNGYTF
cdr3_nt: TGTGCCAGCAGTTTGGGCCCACAGGGGAATGGCTACACCTTC

j_call: TRBJ2-3
clone_size: -
v_call: TRBV2
d_call: TRBD2
cdr3_aa: CASSEGVAGGPSPTDTQYF
cdr3_nt: TGTGCCAGCAGTGAAGGCGTAGCGGGGGGTCCCTCCCCCACAGATACGCAGTATTTT

j_call: TRBJ2-6
clone_size: -
v_call: TRBV5-1
d_call: -
cdr3_aa: CASSLILSGANVLTF
cdr3_nt: TGCGCCAGCAGCTTGATACTCTCTGGGGCCAACGTCCTGACTTTC

j_call: TRBJ2-3
clone_size: once
v_call: TRBV7-9
d_call: -
cdr3_aa: CASSLRGVTDTQYF
cdr3_nt: TGTGCCAGCAGCTTACGCGGGGTCACAGATACGCAGTATTTT

j_call: TRBJ1-1
clone_size: few
v_call: TRBV7-9
d_call: TRBD1
cdr3_aa: CASSPRDRVVGTEAFF
cdr3_nt: TGTGCCAGCAGCCCAAGGGACAGGGTGGTGGGCACTGAAGCTTTCTTT

j_call: TRBJ1-2
clone_size: -
v_call: TRBV6-5
d_call: TRBD1
cdr3_aa: CASRGQDLYGYTF
cdr3_nt: TGTGCCAGCAGGGGACAGGACTTGTATGGCTACACCTTC

j_call: TRBJ2-5
clone_size: -
v_call: TRBV4-1
d_call: TRBD1
cdr3_aa: CASSLGTGQETQYF
cdr3_nt: TGCGCCAGCAGCCTAGGGACAGGACAAGAGACCCAGTACTTC

j_call: TRBJ2-7
clone_size: -
v_call: TRBV24-1
d_call: TRBD2
cdr3_aa: CATSDPGGPSYEQYF
cdr3_nt: TGTGCCACCAGTGATCCGGGGGGGCCTTCCTACGAGCAGTACTTC

j_call: TRBJ2-5
clone_size: -
v_call: TRBV15
d_call: -
cdr3_aa: CATSSVGQSGSQIGKTQYF
cdr3_nt: TGTGCCACCAGCAGCGTCGGCCAAAGCGGTAGCCAGATTGGGAAGACCCAGTACTTC

j_call: TRBJ2-6
clone_size: -
v_call: TRBV7-2
d_call: -
cdr3_aa: CASSFSVGRASSGANVLTF
cdr3_nt: TGTGCCAGCAGCTTCTCGGTAGGCAGGGCCTCCTCTGGGGCCAACGTCCTGACTTTC

j_call: TRBJ2-3
clone_size: -
v_call: TRBV4-3
d_call: TRBD2
cdr3_aa: CASSQELAGGQDTQYF
cdr3_nt: TGCGCCAGCAGCCAAGAACTAGCGGGGGGGCAAGATACGCAGTATTTT

j_call: TRBJ2-7
clone_size: -
v_call: TRBV5-1
d_call: -
cdr3_aa: CASSPLPGKYEQYF
cdr3_nt: TGCGCCAGCAGCCCCCTCCCAGGGAAATACGAGCAGTACTTC

j_call: TRBJ1-4
clone_size: -
v_call: TRBV5-6
d_call: -
cdr3_aa: CASSFIATNEKLFF
cdr3_nt: TGTGCCAGCAGCTTCATTGCAACTAATGAAAAACTGTTTTTT

j_call: TRBJ2-1
clone_size: -
v_call: TRBV5-4
d_call: TRBD1
cdr3_aa: CASSLVDRGAYNEQFF
cdr3_nt: TGTGCCAGCAGCTTGGTCGACAGGGGGGCCTACAATGAGCAGTTCTTC

j_call: TRBJ2-7
clone_size: -
v_call: TRBV6-5
d_call: TRBD1
cdr3_aa: CASSFDRGPYEQYF
cdr3_nt: TGTGCCAGCAGTTTTGACAGGGGCCCCTACGAGCAGTACTTC

j_call: TRBJ1-6
clone_size: -
v_call: TRBV30
d_call: -
cdr3_aa: CACKLGRSVTYNSPLHF
cdr3_nt: TGTGCCTGTAAGCTTGGGAGGTCCGTTACGTATAATTCACCCCTCCACTTT